This TCR beta chain was sequenced during a study of blood T cell repertoires in COVID-19. Study context: Samples of COVID-19 (acute and convalescent) were obtained from the United States, Italy and Spain. Sample material is recorded as cDNA or gDNA derived from T cells, B-cell-depleted T cells, or PBMCs.

This clone was counted between two and nine times. As handled by the study authors: Estimates of nucleated cell counts were drawn from the amplification of reference gene primers. Clones were sequenced by immunoSEQ multiplex PCR, and TCRdb holds only the in-frame ones, with some missing. The DNA was the basis for D and trimming; V, J and clone size are from that table. The sample contains approximately 63,000 clones, more than 85% of which appear only once. The receptor was isolated from a man at least 80 years old in a cohort sampled during active COVID-19. Specimen: peripheral blood.

CDR3 amino acids: CASSPPLDRNNGELFF. The CDR3 DNA reads as TGTGCCAGCAGCCCCCCTCTTGACAGAAATAACGGGGAGCTGTTTTTT. The chain combines TRBV7-9 with TRBJ2-2; TRBD1 is a possible D gene (5 bases). Germline V gene data show CDR1 as SEHNR and CDR2 as FQNEAQ (reference sequence). V was shortened by 5 bases and J by 7 bases, with 20 bases between the two germline ends. The CDR3 has 16 amino acids.